This T cell receptor (beta chain) came from a study of shared clonotypes between healthy human individuals. In germline, CDR1 is SGHRS, CDR2 YFSETQ. There are 16 residues in the CDR3. J was trimmed by 2 bases and V by 0 bases; bases with no gene match: 5. As concerns this clone: Its cognate antigen is unknown.

Method: immunoSEQ multiplex PCR; TCRdb's copy keeps in-frame clones and lacks some. Of approximately 720,000 clones listed, around 72% are singletons. Overall study results and limits: Large sequencing depth failed to make sorted-subset sequencing complete, rarefaction showed.

This sequence originates from a woman in her thirties in good health. V gene TRBV5-1 combines with J gene TRBJ2-5; 9 nucleotides align to TRBD1. Sequencing used memory CD4+ T cells sorted from blood. Subset defined: CD45RA-negative fraction. DNA for the CDR3: TGCGCCAGCAGCTTGGGGGACAGGGCGAATCAAGAGACCCAGTACTTC. This sequence encodes CASSLGDRANQETQYF.